The T cell receptor (beta chain) described here comes from a study of T cell changes during pregnancy in multiple sclerosis. CDR1 MDHEN and CDR2 SYDVKM come from the germline V gene. The CDR3 sequence is 12 residues long. V was trimmed by 6 bases and J by 0 bases, leaving 5 bases between them. The protocol was immunoSEQ multiplex PCR, while the TCRdb copy is restricted to in-frame clones and leaves out a portion. The sample consists of about 70,000 clones, 92% of them appearing once. The starting material was CD4+ T cells from peripheral blood mononuclear cells, obtained after pregnancy. The chain recombines TRBV28 with TRBJ1-1; unclear D gene. The clonotype originates from a female donor with multiple sclerosis, enrolled in a pregnancy study. The CDR3 loop is CASRSVNTEAFF. The CDR3 DNA reads TGTGCCAGCAGGTCCGTGAACACTGAAGCTTTCTTT.